Reported below is one T cell receptor (beta chain). Its antigen target is currently unknown. The record has no base qualities; no much larger clone is one base away. The sample holds other DNA sequences that translate to the same CDR3. The data were obtained in a study of blood T cell repertoires in COVID-19 (dated by TCRdb to the early 2020s). About the study as a whole: Collaborator samples came from the United States, Italy and Spain and covered acute and convalescent phases of COVID-19. Sample metadata almost always included a de-identified subject ID, COVID-19 status, age in years and sex. Samples came from the ongoing ImmuneRACE study (first 160 participants) plus 1,254 subjects from 6 global collaborators. A freely available public database, intended as a resource for researchers studying the immune response to SARS-CoV-2, is where the repertoires were released. Where available, HLA class I and class II types were taken from metadata supplied by the sample provider and were not determined by assay-based typing. The prospective study material was composed of cDNA or gDNA derived from T cells, B-cell-depleted T cells, or PBMCs. The dataset comprised deeply sampled blood TCRbeta repertoires from subjects exposed to, actively infected with, or recovered from COVID-19.

Broad study findings and their caveats: Clinical and demographic metadata were provided uncurated, with the amount varying by source and participant.

In Seattle, one collaborating source enrolled patients while the infection was active and tracked those patients longitudinally over the course of disease. The collaborating institutions used their own protocols to collect whole blood in K2EDTA tubes. For TCRbeta analysis, collaborator samples were shipped as frozen whole blood, as isolated PBMCs, or as DNA extracted from either sample type. The germline ends are 7 bases apart after V is trimmed by 2 bases and J by 3 bases. CDR3 length: 13 amino acids, cysteine to phenylalanine. Of all the DNA, just the CDR3 is kept, 39 bases in frame from base 1. Reading the germline V gene gives CDR1 KGHSH and CDR2 LQKENI. TCRbeta CDR3 regions were amplified from genomic DNA by means of the immunoSEQ Assay, a bias-controlled multiplex PCR. The authors' pipeline ran thus. The number of nucleated cells in each sample was estimated by amplification of reference gene primers within the assay. To quantify the absolute abundance of each unique TCRbeta CDR3 rearrangement, sequence reads were collapsed and filtered. For each sample, productive Simpson clonality was calculated as the square root of Simpson's diversity index across productive rearrangements. Imported from immuneACCESS, the table was reduced by TCRdb to in-frame sequences with V and J called. These copies leave out some clones; in studies compared against another copy, an unresolved V gene accounts for under half, and the cause of the remainder is not known. V, J and clone size were drawn from that table, and D and trimming were deduced from the DNA. For this sample there are about 73,000 clones; 70% to 80% appear just once. Under 3% of the sample is in the top ten clones.

The chain uses TRBV18 and TRBJ1-1, with the D gene not clear enough to name. Sequencing used peripheral blood. The receptor comes from a man aged 70 or older with COVID-19, enrolled during active disease. DNA sequence: TGTGCCAGCTCACCAAGCCGGGACACTGAAGCTTTCTTT. Translated, this is CASSPSRDTEAFF.